Below are 2 T cell receptor beta chains sequenced from a single sample in a study of OX40 agonist ivuxolimab in advanced cancers. Generated by immunoSEQ multiplex PCR, the TCRdb table keeps only in-frame clones and is missing some. The sample lists about 49,000 clones, more than 75% occurring once. The sequencing here drew on CD4+ or CD8+ T cells sorted from blood, taken in a trial of the OX40 agonist ivuxolimab. Receptors originate from an adult with an advanced solid tumor such as melanoma, head and neck, liver or kidney cancer.

V usage is TRBV2 and J usage is TRBJ1-1; 7 bases align to TRBD1. The CDR3 runs to 13 residues. Germline CDR1 and CDR2: SNHLY and FYNNEI. V trimming: 7 bases; J trimming: 3 bases; junction bases outside the gene matches: 5. This CDR3 reads CASNLRGDTEAFF. CDR3 bases: TGTGCCAGCAACCTCAGGGGGGACACTGAAGCTTTCTTT.

The chain uses TRBV27 and TRBJ1-6, with unresolved D. V lost 2 bases to trimming and J lost 0 bases, with 11 bases between them. Germline V lookup: CDR1 MNHEY, CDR2 SMNVEV (reference sequence). The CDR3 covers 17 residues. For the CDR3, the DNA is TGTGCCAGCAGTTTAGATGCGCTGAGCTCCTATAATTCACCCCTCCACTTT. Translated, it gives CASSLDALSSYNSPLHF.